These 32 T cell receptor beta chains were sequenced from one sample in a study of shared clonotypes between healthy human individuals. CD45RO-negative cells were positively selected for CCR7, leaving out terminally differentiated effector memory CD45RA+ cells. The assay was immunoSEQ multiplex PCR, and TCRdb's table has in-frame clones only and misses some. The sample consists of about 2.2 million clones, about 94% of them appearing once. Sequencing used naive CD8+ T cells from PBMCs. The receptors derive from a man aged 18 to 30 in good health. Some clones in this sample may be carry-over from other donors' samples.

The rearrangement links TRBV11-2 to TRBJ2-3, with 7 positions matching TRBD2. The CDR3 loop spans 17 amino acids. The germline CDR1 and CDR2 sequences are SGHAT and FQNNGV. J was trimmed by 0 bases and V by 5 bases; bases with no gene match: 11. The CDR3 DNA reads TGTGCCAGCAGCACTAGCGCGGTTTCCACTAGCACAGATACGCAGTATTTT. Translated, it gives CASSTSAVSTSTDTQYF.

The gene calls are TRBV5-6 and TRBJ1-4; 9 positions match TRBD1. With 3 bases clipped from V and 7 bases from J, the junction kept 13 bases outside the gene matches. The CDR3 is 17 amino acids. Per germline, CDR1 SGHDT and CDR2 YYEEEE. CDR3 nucleotide sequence: TGTGCCAGCAGCTACGCCACTATACAGGGGGCGCGTGAAAAACTGTTTTTT. The encoded protein is CASSYATIQGAREKLFF.

In the case of this clone: Other DNA sequences in the sample encode the same CDR3. V gene TRBV19 combines with J gene TRBJ2-3; D gene ambiguous. The CDR3 runs 13 residues. In germline, CDR1 is LNHDA, CDR2 SQIVND (reference sequence). V was cut by 3 bases and J by 3 bases, with 7 bases left in between. The CDR3 coding sequence is TGTGCCAGTAGTATCAGAACGACAGATACGCAGTATTTT. Translated, it gives CASSIRTTDTQYF. Full variable domain (missing parts from reference TRBV19 and TRBJ2-3): DGGITQSPKYLFRKEGQNVTLSCEQNLNHDAMYWYRQDPGQGLRLIYYSQIVNDFQKGDIAEGYSVSREKKESFPLTVTSAQKNPTAFYLCASSIRTTDTQYFGPGTRLTVL.

The J gene is TRBJ1-3, the V gene TRBV7-9, with D hard to call. Germline lookup yields CDR1 SEHNR and CDR2 FQNEAQ (reference sequence). The CDR3 totals 13 residues. Trimming shortened V by 5 bases and J by 4 bases, and 9 bases separated the two germline ends. The CDR3 loop reads CASSLAGGNTIYF. The DNA of the CDR3 is TGTGCCAGCAGCCTGGCGGGAGGAAACACCATATATTTT. Complete variable domain (other parts from reference TRBV7-9 and TRBJ1-3): DTGVSQNPRHKITKRGQNVTFRCDPISEHNRLYWYRQTLGQGPEFLTYFQNEAQLEKSRLLSDRFSAERPKGSFSTLEIQRTEQGDSAMYLCASSLAGGNTIYFGEGSWLTVV.

This clone was seen only once. The V and J genes are TRBV28 and TRBJ1-1; no clear D gene. Trimming took off 1 base at V and 4 bases at J, with 13 bases between the two ends. The CDR3 consists of 15 residues. CDR1 and CDR2 (germline): MDHEN, SYDVKM. The CDR3: CASSLLRASGTEAFF. CDR3 nucleotide sequence: TGTGCCAGCAGTTTATTGAGGGCTTCGGGCACTGAAGCTTTCTTT.

Written as DNA, the CDR3 is TGCGCCAGCAGCCAAGATCGTACGGTGAACACTGAAGCTTTCTTT. This encodes CASSQDRTVNTEAFF. The chain recombines TRBV4-3 with TRBJ1-1; unclear D gene. Germline CDR1 and CDR2: LGHNA and YSLEER. V lost 0 bases and J 0 bases, leaving 8 bases between the germline ends. The CDR3 contains 15 residues.

With regard to this clone: The identical CDR3 is also encoded by other nucleotide sequences in the sample. The J gene is TRBJ1-1, the V gene TRBV27, with 7 bases lining up with TRBD1. Trimming at V came to 5 bases and at J to 1 base, leaving 4 bases not matched to a gene. This CDR3 has 14 residues. Germline V gives CDR1 MNHEY, CDR2 SMNVEV (reference sequence). This chain's CDR3 is CASSPRTGNTEAFF. CDR3 in DNA: TGTGCCAGCAGTCCACGGACAGGGAACACTGAAGCTTTCTTT.

This clone was detected once. The CDR3 DNA sequence: TGTGCCATCAGCCCGACTAGCGGGGTTTCCTACGAGCAGTACTTC. Encoded protein: CAISPTSGVSYEQYF. The chain uses TRBV10-3 and TRBJ2-7, with TRBD2 matching 11 bases. The germline gives CDR1 ENHRY, CDR2 SYGVKD. This CDR3 region has 15 residues. The V segment lost 6 bases and the J segment 1 base; nucleotides outside the gene matches: 5.

This clone came up once. The chain joins TRBV4-2 to TRBJ2-1, with D possibly TRBD1 on 5 matching bases. Germline CDR1 and CDR2: LGHNA and YNFKEQ. CDR3 length: 12 amino acids. V was clipped by 4 bases and J by 8 bases, with 9 bases between them. This CDR3 reads CASSRRRDEQFF. CDR3 DNA: TGTGCCAGCAGCCGGCGCAGGGATGAGCAGTTCTTC.

The genes are TRBV25-1 and TRBJ2-1; 8 bases fit TRBD2. J was trimmed by 2 bases and V by 3 bases; bases with no gene match: 6. The CDR3 has 16 amino acids. From germline, CDR1 is MGHDK and CDR2 SYGVNS. The DNA of the CDR3 is TGTGCCAGCAGTGAGATCTTAGCGGGGACCTACAATGAGCAGTTCTTC. As protein: CASSEILAGTYNEQFF.

The chain joins TRBV5-1 to TRBJ2-3; D unclear. Germline assignment: CDR1 SGHRS and CDR2 YFSETQ. Trimming stripped 0 bases from V and 1 base from J, with 9 bases between. This CDR3 region has 15 residues. CDR3: CASSLGVAGTDTQYF. The CDR3 bases are TGCGCCAGCAGCTTGGGAGTGGCCGGCACAGATACGCAGTATTTT. Based on the CDR3 plus reference TRBV5-1 and TRBJ2-3, the full variable domain is KAGVTQTPRYLIKTRGQQVTLSCSPISGHRSVSWYQQTPGQGLQFLFEYFSETQRNKGNFPGRFSGRQFSNSRSEMNVSTLELGDSALYLCASSLGVAGTDTQYFGPGTRLTVL.

The chain uses TRBV5-1 and TRBJ1-2, with 11 bases fitting TRBD1. The CDR3 extends over 15 amino acids. V shed 4 bases, J shed 4 bases, and the junction held 6 bases outside the gene matches. The germline V gene has CDR1 SGHRS and CDR2 YFSETQ. The CDR3: CASSVGQGAGYGYTF. Written as DNA, the CDR3 is TGCGCCAGCAGCGTAGGACAGGGGGCAGGCTATGGCTACACCTTC.

The J gene is TRBJ2-7, the V gene TRBV7-9; tentatively, D is TRBD1 (5 bases). The germline V and J ends were trimmed by 1 base and 5 bases, with 12 bases remaining between them. The CDR3 contains 14 residues. Germline CDR1 and CDR2: SEHNR and FQNEAQ (reference sequence). The CDR3 DNA follows: TGTGCCAGCAGCTTAGGTTCAGGGTGGGACGAGCAGTACTTC. It translates to CASSLGSGWDEQYF.

Comments on this clone: Other DNA sequences in the sample encode the same CDR3. The chain is built from TRBV4-3 and TRBJ1-2; D gene ambiguous. Deletions cut 8 bases from V and 4 bases from J, with 11 bases between. This CDR3 has 12 residues. Germline assignment: CDR1 LGHNA and CDR2 YSLEER. As DNA, the CDR3 is TGCGCCAGCCGTGGAGGTGGCTATGGCTACACCTTC. As protein: CASRGGGYGYTF.

Note on this clone: Within the sample, other DNA sequences also encode this same CDR3. The rearrangement links TRBV19 to TRBJ1-5, with D unclear. Germline CDR1 LNHDA, CDR2 SQIVND (reference sequence). The CDR3 contains 12 residues. The V and J ends lost 1 base and 7 bases respectively, with 5 bases between them. CDR3 in amino acids: CASSIGAQPQHF. DNA for the CDR3: TGTGCCAGTAGTATAGGGGCACAGCCCCAGCATTTT.

V usage is TRBV19 and J usage is TRBJ2-7; D is unresolved. This CDR3 has 11 residues. Germline V gene sequence: CDR1 LNHDA, CDR2 SQIVND (reference sequence). Trimming removed 4 bases at V and 3 bases at J, with 4 bases between. The CDR3 DNA reads TGTGCCAGTAGTAACCGCTACGAGCAGTACTTC. It translates to CASSNRYEQYF.

This clone has a single count. The rearrangement links TRBV19 to TRBJ1-5; possibly TRBD1 for D (5 bases). The CDR3 consists of 17 residues. Per the germline V gene, CDR1 is LNHDA and CDR2 is SQIVND (reference sequence). The ends were cut back, 5 bases at V and 0 bases at J, with 17 bases in the middle. The CDR3 loop is CASSPRVGIVSNQPQHF. In nucleotides, the CDR3 is TGTGCCAGTAGTCCCAGGGTGGGGATCGTTAGCAATCAGCCCCAGCATTTT.

The chain carries TRBV9 and TRBJ1-1, with TRBD1 identical over 7 bases. V was pared by 4 bases and J by 10 bases, with 13 bases of the junction left unmatched. CDR1 is SGDLS and CDR2 is YYNGEE in the germline V gene. This CDR3 has 14 amino acids. CDR3 region: CASSSNSGGSSAFF. CDR3 in DNA: TGTGCCAGCAGCTCCAATTCAGGGGGTAGTTCAGCTTTCTTT.

V is TRBV27 and J is TRBJ2-7; D remains ambiguous. V was pared by 5 bases and J by 0 bases, with 11 bases between. The CDR3 sequence is 14 residues long. CDR1 MNHEY and CDR2 SMNVEV come from the germline V gene (reference sequence). The CDR3 nucleotides are TGTGCCAGCAGTCTCCAGGCCAACTCCTACGAGCAGTACTTC. Amino acid sequence: CASSLQANSYEQYF.

The rearrangement joins TRBV28 to TRBJ2-7; D gene uncertain. This CDR3 comprises 12 residues. V lost 2 bases, J lost 5 bases, and 7 bases lay in between. The germline V gene encodes CDR1 MDHEN and CDR2 SYDVKM. DNA for the CDR3: TGTGCCAGCAGTTTAGCTTTGCACGAGCAGTACTTC. Translating it yields CASSLALHEQYF.

The gene calls are TRBV10-2 and TRBJ2-3; TRBD2 matches 8 bases. V gave up 7 bases and J gave up 5 bases; unmatched junction bases: 14. CDR1 and CDR2 (germline): WSHSY, SAAADI. This CDR3 has 16 residues. The CDR3 protein is CASTAPGREGEDTQYF. CDR3 in DNA: TGCGCCAGCACCGCGCCGGGACGGGAGGGGGAAGATACGCAGTATTTT.

The V gene is TRBV11-2, the J gene TRBJ1-1; tentative D call: TRBD1 (6 bases). The CDR3 is 17 amino acids. The V end lost 7 bases, the J end lost 3 bases, and 24 bases lay between the germline ends. Germline CDR1 reads SGHAT; CDR2 reads FQNNGV. CDR3 in amino acids: CASNLNGAPKGDTEAFF. For the CDR3, the DNA is TGTGCCAGCAACCTAAATGGGGCTCCTAAGGGGGACACTGAAGCTTTCTTT.

The CDR3 protein is CASSPLTSGSTREQYF. Here the CDR3 DNA reads TGTGCCAGCAGCCCGCTGACTAGCGGGAGCACTCGCGAGCAGTACTTC. The genes are TRBV14 and TRBJ2-7; 12 bases align to TRBD2. Germline CDR1 and CDR2: SGHDN and FVKESK. The CDR3 is 16 residues long. After removal of 4 bases from V and 6 bases from J, the junction contained 10 bases not matched to a gene.

The genes are TRBV6-1 and TRBJ2-7; D might be TRBD2 (6 bases). Deletions cut 6 bases from V and 7 bases from J, with 16 bases between. This CDR3 contains 13 residues. Germline V gene data show CDR1 as MNHNS and CDR2 as SASEGT. The CDR3 reads CASRGLGREEQYF. The CDR3 nucleotides read TGTGCCAGCAGGGGACTGGGCCGGGAAGAGCAGTACTTC.

This clone appeared once. The chain joins TRBV13 to TRBJ1-4; maybe TRBD1 (5 bases). The CDR3 runs to 15 residues. Germline lookup yields CDR1 PRHDT and CDR2 FYEKMQ (reference sequence). V was shortened by 5 bases and J by 2 bases, with 12 bases between the two germline ends. DNA for the CDR3: TGTGCCAGCAGCGTGAGTCGGGACACTAATGAAAAACTGTTTTTT. Translated, it gives CASSVSRDTNEKLFF.

As concerns this clone: This specimen includes other DNA sequences encoding the same CDR3. The chain joins TRBV27 to TRBJ2-1; 7 bases match TRBD2. V was clipped by 6 bases and J by 1 base; unmatched bases: 6. Germline V gene sequence: CDR1 MNHEY, CDR2 SMNVEV (reference sequence). CDR3 length equals 15 residues. The CDR3 here is CASSPGLPSYNEQFF. The CDR3 DNA follows: TGTGCCAGCAGCCCGGGACTACCGTCCTACAATGAGCAGTTCTTC.

The CDR3 region is CASSEPRNEQYF. CDR3 DNA sequence: TGCGCCAGCAGTGAACCCCGGAACGAGCAGTACTTC. The genes are TRBV10-2 and TRBJ2-7; D remains unclear. Trimming stripped 3 bases from V and 5 bases from J, with 8 bases between. From germline, CDR1 is WSHSY and CDR2 SAAADI. The length of the CDR3 is 12 residues.

This chain links TRBV27 with TRBJ1-1, with D unresolved. The CDR3 is made up of 14 amino acids. Germline-derived CDR1 and CDR2 are MNHEY and SMNVEV (reference sequence). The V end lost 2 bases, the J end lost 5 bases, and 12 bases lay between the germline ends. CDR3 in amino acids: CASSLGGVRTEAFF. DNA of the CDR3: TGTGCCAGCAGTTTAGGTGGGGTGCGGACTGAAGCTTTCTTT.

This clone was detected only once. V and J are TRBV9 and TRBJ2-1, with 14 bases lining up with TRBD2. The CDR3 totals 16 residues. The trim removed 3 bases at V and 9 bases at J, leaving 8 bases unmatched. Germline V gene data show CDR1 as SGDLS and CDR2 as YYNGEE. In DNA form, the CDR3 reads TGTGCCAGCAGCGCGGGACTAGCGGGAGTTCTTGGTGAGCAGTTCTTC. Its protein is CASSAGLAGVLGEQFF.

The rearrangement joins TRBV19 to TRBJ1-5; D is uncertain. Germline V CDR1 and CDR2: LNHDA, SQIVND (reference sequence). Trimming stripped 3 bases from V and 2 bases from J, with 11 bases between. There are 15 residues in the CDR3. CDR3 sequence: CASSMETPGNQPQHF. The CDR3 DNA reads as TGTGCCAGTAGTATGGAGACCCCGGGCAATCAGCCCCAGCATTTT.

The chain couples TRBV19 to TRBJ1-5, with D perhaps matching TRBD1 (5 bases). Germline V gives CDR1 LNHDA, CDR2 SQIVND (reference sequence). The CDR3 loop spans 11 amino acids. The germline V and J ends were trimmed by 5 bases and 13 bases, with 12 bases remaining between them. This CDR3 reads CASSPGLEQHF. For the CDR3, the DNA is TGTGCCAGTAGTCCGGGACTAGAACAGCATTTT.

In its sample, this clone was seen once. V usage is TRBV4-2 and J usage is TRBJ2-1; 15 bases map to TRBD2. There are 17 residues in the CDR3. Germline V lookup: CDR1 LGHNA, CDR2 YNFKEQ. V shed 5 bases and J 4 bases; nucleotides not matched to a gene: 6. In DNA form, the CDR3 reads TGTGCCAGCAGCTCTAGCGGGACTAGCGGGAGGTACAATGAGCAGTTCTTC. It yields the protein CASSSSGTSGRYNEQFF.